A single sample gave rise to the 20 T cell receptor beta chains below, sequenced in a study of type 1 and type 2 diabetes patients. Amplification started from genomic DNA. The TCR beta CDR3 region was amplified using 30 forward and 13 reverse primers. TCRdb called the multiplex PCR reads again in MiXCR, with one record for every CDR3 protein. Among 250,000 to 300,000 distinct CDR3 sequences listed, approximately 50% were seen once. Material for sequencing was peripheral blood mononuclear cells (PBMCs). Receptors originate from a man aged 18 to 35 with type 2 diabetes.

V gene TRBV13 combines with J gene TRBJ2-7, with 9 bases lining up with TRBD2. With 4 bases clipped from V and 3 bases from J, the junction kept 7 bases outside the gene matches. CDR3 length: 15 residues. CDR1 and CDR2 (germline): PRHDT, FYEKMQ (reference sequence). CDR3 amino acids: CASSSRVAGDYEQYF. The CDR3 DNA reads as TGTGCCAGCAGCTCCAGAGTAGCGGGGGACTACGAGCAGTACTTC.

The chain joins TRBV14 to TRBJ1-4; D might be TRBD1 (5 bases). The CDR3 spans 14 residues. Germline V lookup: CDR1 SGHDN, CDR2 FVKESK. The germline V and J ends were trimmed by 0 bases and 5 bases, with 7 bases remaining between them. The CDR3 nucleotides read TGTGCCAGCAGCCAAGAGACAGAAAATGAAAAACTGTTTTTT. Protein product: CASSQETENEKLFF.

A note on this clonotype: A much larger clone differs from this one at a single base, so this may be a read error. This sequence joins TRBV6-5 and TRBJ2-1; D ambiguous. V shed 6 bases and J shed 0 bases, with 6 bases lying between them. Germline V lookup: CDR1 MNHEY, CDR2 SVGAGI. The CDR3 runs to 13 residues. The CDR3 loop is CASSQYSYNEQFF. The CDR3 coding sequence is TGTGCCAGCAGCCAATACTCCTACAATGAGCAGTTCTTC.

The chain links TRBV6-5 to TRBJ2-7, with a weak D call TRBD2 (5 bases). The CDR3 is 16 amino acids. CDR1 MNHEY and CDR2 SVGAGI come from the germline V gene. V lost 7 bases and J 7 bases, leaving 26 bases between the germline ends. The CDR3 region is CASTAGDYLRTGEQYF. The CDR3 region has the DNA TGTGCCAGCACTGCTGGCGACTACCTCCGGACTGGGGAGCAGTACTTC.

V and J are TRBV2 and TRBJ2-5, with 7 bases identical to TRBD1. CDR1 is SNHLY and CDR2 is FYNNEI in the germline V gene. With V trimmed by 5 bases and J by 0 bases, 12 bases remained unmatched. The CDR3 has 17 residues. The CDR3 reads CASSSVSGTEYQETQYF. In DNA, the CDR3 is TGTGCCAGCAGTTCGGTTTCGGGGACAGAGTACCAAGAGACCCAGTACTTC.

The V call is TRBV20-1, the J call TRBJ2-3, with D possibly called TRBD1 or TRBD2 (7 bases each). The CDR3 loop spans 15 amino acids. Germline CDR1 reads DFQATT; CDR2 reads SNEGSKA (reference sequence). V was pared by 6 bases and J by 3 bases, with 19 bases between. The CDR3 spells CSAKPSRGGTDTQYF. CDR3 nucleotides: TGCAGTGCCAAGCCTTCCAGGGGGGGAACAGATACGCAGTATTTT.

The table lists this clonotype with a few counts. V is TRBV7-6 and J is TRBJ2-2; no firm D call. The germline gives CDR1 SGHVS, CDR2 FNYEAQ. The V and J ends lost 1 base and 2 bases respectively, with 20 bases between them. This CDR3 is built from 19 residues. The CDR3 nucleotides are TGTGCCAGCAGCTTAGTTAGAGGACCCAGGCACGAAAACACCGGGGAGCTGTTTTTT. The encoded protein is CASSLVRGPRHENTGELFF.

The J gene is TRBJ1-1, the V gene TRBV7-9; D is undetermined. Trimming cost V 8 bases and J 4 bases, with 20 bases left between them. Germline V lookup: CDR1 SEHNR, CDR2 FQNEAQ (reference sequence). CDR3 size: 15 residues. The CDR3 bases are TGTGCCAGCTCTCCCCCGGGCAGACTGGGCACTGAAGCTTTCTTT. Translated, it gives CASSPPGRLGTEAFF.

For the CDR3, the DNA is TGTGCCAGCAGCCGCCTTGGAGCGGGGTATGGCTACACCTTC. Protein: CASSRLGAGYGYTF. V usage is TRBV25-1 and J usage is TRBJ1-2; D remains unclear. The V and J ends lost 6 bases and 5 bases respectively, with 16 bases between them. The germline CDR1 and CDR2 sequences are MGHDK and SYGVNS. The CDR3 is made up of 14 amino acids.

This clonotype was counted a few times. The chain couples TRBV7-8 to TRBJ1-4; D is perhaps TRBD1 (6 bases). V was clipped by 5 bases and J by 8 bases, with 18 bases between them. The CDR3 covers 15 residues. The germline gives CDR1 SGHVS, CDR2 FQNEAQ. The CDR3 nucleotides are TGTGCCAGCAGCCTTCGGAGGGGGTTACGGGAAAAACTGTTTTTT. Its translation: CASSLRRGLREKLFF.

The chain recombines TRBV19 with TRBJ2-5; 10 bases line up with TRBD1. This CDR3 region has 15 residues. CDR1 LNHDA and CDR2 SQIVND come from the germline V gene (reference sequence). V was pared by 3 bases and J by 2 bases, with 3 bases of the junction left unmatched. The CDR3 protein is CASSIGQGGQETQYF. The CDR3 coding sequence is TGTGCCAGTAGTATTGGACAGGGGGGACAAGAGACCCAGTACTTC.

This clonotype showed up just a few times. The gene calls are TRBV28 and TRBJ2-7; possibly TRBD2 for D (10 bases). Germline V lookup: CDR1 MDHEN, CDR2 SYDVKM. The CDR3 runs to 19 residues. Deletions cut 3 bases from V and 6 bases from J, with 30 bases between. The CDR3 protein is CASSFPGQGSGRDVSEQYF. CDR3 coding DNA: TGTGCCAGCAGTTTCCCGGGACAGGGAAGCGGGAGGGATGTCTCCGAGCAGTACTTC.

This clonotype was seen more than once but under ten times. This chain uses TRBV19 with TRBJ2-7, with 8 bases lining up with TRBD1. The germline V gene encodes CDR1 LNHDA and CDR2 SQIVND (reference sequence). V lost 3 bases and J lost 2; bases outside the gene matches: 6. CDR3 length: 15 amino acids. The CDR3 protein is CASSISGTGPYEQYF. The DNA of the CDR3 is TGTGCCAGTAGTATTTCCGGGACAGGACCCTACGAGCAGTACTTC.

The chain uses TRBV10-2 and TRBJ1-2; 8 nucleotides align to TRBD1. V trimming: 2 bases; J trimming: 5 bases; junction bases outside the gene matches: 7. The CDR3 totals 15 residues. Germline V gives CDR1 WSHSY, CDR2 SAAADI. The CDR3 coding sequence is TGCGCCAGCAGTGAGGCAGGGGGCGCAAGTTATGGCTACACCTTC. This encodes CASSEAGGASYGYTF.

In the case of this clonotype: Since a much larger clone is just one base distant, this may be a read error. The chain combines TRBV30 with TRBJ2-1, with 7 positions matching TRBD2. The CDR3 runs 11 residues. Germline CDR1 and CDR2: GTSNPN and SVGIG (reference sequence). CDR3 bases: TGTGCGCTAGCGGACTACAATGGGCAGTTCTTC. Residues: CALADYNGQFF. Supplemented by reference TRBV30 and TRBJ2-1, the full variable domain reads SQTIHQWPATLVQPVGSPLSLECTVEGTSNPNLYWYRQAAGRGLQLLFYSVGIGQISSEVPQNLSASRPQDRQFILSSKKLLLSDSGFYLCALADYNGQFFGPGTRLTVL.

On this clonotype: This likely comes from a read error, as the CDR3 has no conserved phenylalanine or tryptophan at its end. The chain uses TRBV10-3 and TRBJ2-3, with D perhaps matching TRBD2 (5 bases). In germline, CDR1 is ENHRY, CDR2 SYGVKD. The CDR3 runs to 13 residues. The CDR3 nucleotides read TGTGCCAGCAGTGTGGGCGGGACAGATACGCAGTATCTT. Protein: CASSVGGTDTQYL.

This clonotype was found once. The CDR3 nucleotides are TGTGCAGCAGCGGGGTGGGCTGACTATGGCTACACCTTC. Its protein product is CAAAGWADYGYTF. The chain recombines TRBV19 with TRBJ1-2; D not resolved. Germline V lookup: CDR1 LNHDA, CDR2 SQIVND (reference sequence). This CDR3 has 13 residues.

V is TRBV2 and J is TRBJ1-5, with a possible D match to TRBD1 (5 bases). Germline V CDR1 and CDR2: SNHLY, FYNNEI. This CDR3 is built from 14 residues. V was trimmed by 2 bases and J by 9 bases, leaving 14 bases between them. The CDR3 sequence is CASSETGRGRPQHF. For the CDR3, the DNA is TGTGCCAGCAGTGAAACGGGGAGGGGTCGGCCCCAGCATTTT. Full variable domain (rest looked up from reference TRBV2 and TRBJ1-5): EPEVTQTPSHQVTQMGQEVILRCVPISNHLYFYWYRQILGQKVEFLVSFYNNEISEKSEIFDDQFSVERPDGSNFTLKIRSTKLEDSAMYFCASSETGRGRPQHFGDGTRLSIL.

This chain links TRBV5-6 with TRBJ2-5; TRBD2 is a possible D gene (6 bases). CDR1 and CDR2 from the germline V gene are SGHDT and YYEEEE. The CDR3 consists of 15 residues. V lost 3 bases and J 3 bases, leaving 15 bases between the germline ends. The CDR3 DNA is TGTGCCAGCAGCTCCTCGGTAGGAGGGAAAGAGACCCAGTACTTC. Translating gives CASSSSVGGKETQYF.

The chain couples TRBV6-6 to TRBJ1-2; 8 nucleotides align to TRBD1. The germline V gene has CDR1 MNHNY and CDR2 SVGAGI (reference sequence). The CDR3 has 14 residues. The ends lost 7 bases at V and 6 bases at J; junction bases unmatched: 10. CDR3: CASTLTPTGDGYTF. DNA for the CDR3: TGTGCCAGCACCCTCACCCCGACAGGGGATGGCTACACCTTC.